The text below deals with one T cell receptor beta chain. TCRdb re-derived calls from the RACE reads in MiXCR, one entry per CDR3 protein. Here the sample spans 84,000 or so distinct CDR3 sequences, 10% being singletons. This sample is part of a study of human T cells and chemical hapten exposure. Time point described: patch test 2, 6 weeks after DPC sensitization. Noted treatment: therapeutic diphenylcyclopropenone sensitization with weekly scalp DPC. The CDR3 loop spans 15 amino acids. J lost 9 bases, V lost 0 bases, and 6 bases had no gene match. Germline values: CDR1 DFQATT, CDR2 SNEGSKA (reference sequence).

The chain uses TRBV20-1 and TRBJ2-7, with 15 bases matching TRBD2. The TCR originated in a woman aged 25 to 39 with alopecia areata. Some clones in this sample may be carry-over from other donors' samples. Sequencing used whole blood, obtained in connection with sensitization to the hapten diphenylcyclopropenone (DPC). The DNA of the CDR3 is TGCAGTGCTAGAGACCCTGGACTAGCGGGGGGGACGCAGTACTTC. Translation: CSARDPGLAGGTQYF.